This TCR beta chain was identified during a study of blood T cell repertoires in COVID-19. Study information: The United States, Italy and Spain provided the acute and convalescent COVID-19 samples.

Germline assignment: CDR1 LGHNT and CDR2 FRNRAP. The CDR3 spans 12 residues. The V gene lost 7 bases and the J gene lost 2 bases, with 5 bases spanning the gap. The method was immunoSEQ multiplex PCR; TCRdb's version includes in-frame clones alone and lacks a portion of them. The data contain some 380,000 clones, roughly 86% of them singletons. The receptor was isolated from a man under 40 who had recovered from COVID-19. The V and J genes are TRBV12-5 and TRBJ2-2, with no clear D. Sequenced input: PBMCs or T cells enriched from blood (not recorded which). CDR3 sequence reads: CASVKNTGELFF. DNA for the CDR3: TGTGCTAGTGTCAAAAACACCGGGGAGCTGTTTTTT.